Described below is a single T cell receptor (beta chain) sequence and its context. Its antigen specificity is not known. No base quality information exists; no much larger clone differs at one position. The data are from a study of blood T cell repertoires in COVID-19 (dated by TCRdb to about 2020). Background on the whole study: Samples from collaborators originated in the United States, Italy and Spain and spanned both the acute and convalescent phases of COVID-19. The material from the prospective study consisted of cDNA or gDNA derived from T cells, B-cell-depleted T cells, or PBMCs. Deeply sampled blood TCRbeta repertoires from subjects exposed to, actively infected with, or recovered from COVID-19 were included in the dataset. A freely available public database, intended as a resource for researchers studying the immune response to SARS-CoV-2, is where the repertoires were released. Samples were obtained from the ongoing ImmuneRACE study (first 160 participants) and from about 1,300 subjects provided by 6 global collaborators. A de-identified subject ID, COVID-19 status, age in years and sex were almost always included in the sample metadata. Where available, HLA class I and class II types were taken from metadata supplied by the sample provider and were not determined by assay-based typing.

Via the germline V gene, CDR1 is MNHEY and CDR2 SVGEGT. Relative to germline, V is missing 6 bases and J is missing 3 bases, with 11 bases of the junction outside any gene match. The CDR3 holds 16 amino acids from the cysteine to the phenylalanine. The read is trimmed to its CDR3 DNA, 48 bases read in frame from base 1. Broad study findings and their caveats: Clinical and demographic metadata were provided uncurated, with the amount varying by source and participant.

Each collaborating institution followed its own protocols to collect whole blood in K2EDTA tubes. For TCRbeta analysis, collaborators shipped samples in one of three forms: frozen whole blood, isolated PBMCs, or DNA extracted from either of those sample types. The immunoSEQ Assay, a bias-controlled multiplex PCR, was used to amplify TCRbeta CDR3 regions from genomic DNA. Under the source paper's analysis protocol: Nucleated cell counts per sample were estimated from amplification of reference gene primers within the assay. To quantify the absolute abundance of each unique TCRbeta CDR3 rearrangement, sequence reads were collapsed and filtered. For each sample, productive Simpson clonality was calculated as the square root of Simpson's diversity index across productive rearrangements. Here the immuneACCESS table is served through TCRdb, limited to in-frame sequences with V and J called. Missing clones are a known gap in these copies; in checked studies unresolved V genes cover under half, and the rest lacks a known reason. V and J calls and clone size are those listed in that table; D and trimming were worked out from the DNA. The sample data list about 290,000 clones, and 85% of these were observed just once. The ten largest make up over 3.5% of the sample.

Material: peripheral blood. Here the chain combines TRBV6-2 or TRBV6-3 and TRBJ2-3, and 8 bases in between align with TRBD2. The origin of this receptor is a woman between 50 and 59 years old with active or convalescent COVID-19. The CDR3 in this case is CASSLGVAGSTDTQYF. The sequence in DNA is TGTGCCAGCAGCCTCGGGGTAGCGGGATCAACAGATACGCAGTATTTT.